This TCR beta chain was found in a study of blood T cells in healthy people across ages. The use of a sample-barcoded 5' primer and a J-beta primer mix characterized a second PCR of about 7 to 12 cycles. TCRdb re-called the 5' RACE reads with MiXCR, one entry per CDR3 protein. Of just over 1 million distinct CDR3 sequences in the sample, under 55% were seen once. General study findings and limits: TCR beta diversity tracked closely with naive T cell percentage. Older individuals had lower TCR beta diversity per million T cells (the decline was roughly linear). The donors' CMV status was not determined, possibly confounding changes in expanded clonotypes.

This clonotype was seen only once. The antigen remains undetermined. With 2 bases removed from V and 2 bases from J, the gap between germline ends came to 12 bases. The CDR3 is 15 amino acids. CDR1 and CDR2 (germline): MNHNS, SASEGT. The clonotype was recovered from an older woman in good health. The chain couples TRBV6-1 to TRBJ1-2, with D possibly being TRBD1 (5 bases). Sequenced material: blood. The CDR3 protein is CASSENAPGNYGYTF. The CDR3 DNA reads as TGTGCCAGCAGTGAAAATGCGCCAGGGAACTATGGCTACACCTTC.